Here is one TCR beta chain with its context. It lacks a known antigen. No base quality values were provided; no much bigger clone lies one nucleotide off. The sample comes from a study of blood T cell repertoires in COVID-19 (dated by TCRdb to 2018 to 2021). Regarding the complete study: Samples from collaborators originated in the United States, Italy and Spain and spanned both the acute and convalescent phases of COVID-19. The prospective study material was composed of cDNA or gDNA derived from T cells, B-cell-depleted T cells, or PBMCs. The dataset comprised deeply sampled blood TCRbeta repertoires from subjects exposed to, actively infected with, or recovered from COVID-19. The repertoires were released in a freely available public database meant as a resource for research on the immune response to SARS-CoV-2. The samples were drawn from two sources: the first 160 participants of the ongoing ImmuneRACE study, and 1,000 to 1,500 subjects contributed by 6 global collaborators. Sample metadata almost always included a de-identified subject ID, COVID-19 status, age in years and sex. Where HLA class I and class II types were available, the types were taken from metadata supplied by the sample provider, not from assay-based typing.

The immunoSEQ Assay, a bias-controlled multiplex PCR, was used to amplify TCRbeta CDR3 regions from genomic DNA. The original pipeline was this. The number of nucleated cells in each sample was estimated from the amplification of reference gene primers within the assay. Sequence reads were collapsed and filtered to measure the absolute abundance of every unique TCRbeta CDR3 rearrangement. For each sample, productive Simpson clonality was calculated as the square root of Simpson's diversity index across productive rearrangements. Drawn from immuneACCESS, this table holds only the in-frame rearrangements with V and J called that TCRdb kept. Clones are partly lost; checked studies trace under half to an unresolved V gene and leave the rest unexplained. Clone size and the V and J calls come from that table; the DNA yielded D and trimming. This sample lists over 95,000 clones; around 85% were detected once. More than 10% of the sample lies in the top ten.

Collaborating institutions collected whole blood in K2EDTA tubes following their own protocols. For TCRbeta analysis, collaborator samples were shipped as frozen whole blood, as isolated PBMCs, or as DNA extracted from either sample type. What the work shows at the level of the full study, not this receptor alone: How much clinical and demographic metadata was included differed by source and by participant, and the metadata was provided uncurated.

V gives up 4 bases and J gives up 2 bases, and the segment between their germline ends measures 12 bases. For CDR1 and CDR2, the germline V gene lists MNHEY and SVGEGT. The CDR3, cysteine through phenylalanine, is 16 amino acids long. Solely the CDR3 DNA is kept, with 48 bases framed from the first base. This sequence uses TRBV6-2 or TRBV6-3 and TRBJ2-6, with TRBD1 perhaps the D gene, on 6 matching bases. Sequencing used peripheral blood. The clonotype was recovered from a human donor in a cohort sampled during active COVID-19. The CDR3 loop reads CASSLTGIAGANVLTF. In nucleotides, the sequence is TGTGCCAGCAGTTTGACAGGCATTGCTGGGGCCAACGTCCTGACTTTC.